The clone carrying this T cell receptor beta chain was seen only a few times. Its antigen is as yet unknown. TCRdb called the 5' RACE reads again in MiXCR, with one record for every CDR3 protein. The data show fewer than 400,000 distinct CDR3 sequences, about a fifth seen once. V lost 0 bases to trimming and J lost 0 bases; unmatched junction nucleotides: 3. Germline CDR1 SGDLS, CDR2 YYNGEE. This CDR3 comprises 16 residues. The sample comes from a study of CD8 T cells in ankylosing spondylitis. General study points: Some of the motif variants had earlier been found in reactive arthritis patients' fluid and blood. Ankylosing spondylitis blood appeared to carry a characteristic TCR beta motif of roughly eight highly homologous variants.

The chain employs TRBV9 and TRBJ2-1; 7 bases line up with TRBD2. Sequenced material: blood, either unsorted or a sorted T cell fraction (not recorded which). The TCR sequence derives from a male donor with ankylosing spondylitis. The CDR3 protein is CASSVGGGSSYNEQFF. The DNA of the CDR3 is TGTGCCAGCAGCGTAGGCGGCGGGAGCTCCTACAATGAGCAGTTCTTC.